Listed here is a single T cell receptor (beta chain). The junction departs from germline at one end; a sequencing error may be responsible. This record belongs to a study of blood T cell repertoires in COVID-19. Using immunoSEQ multiplex PCR, the repertoire was profiled, and TCRdb retains in-frame clones only, with some absent. The table includes 110,000 or so clones, approximately 91% detected once. The V gene's germline CDR1 is GTSNPN and CDR2 SVGIG (reference sequence). This CDR3 has 11 amino acids. The receptor was isolated from a woman aged 70 to 79 who had recovered from COVID-19. The chain joins TRBV30 to TRBJ1-6; TRBD1 is a possible D gene (5 bases). The specimen sequenced was peripheral blood. The CDR3 reads CAWSGGGPFHF. Written as DNA, the CDR3 is TGTGCCTGGAGCGGGGGGGGACCCTTCCACTTT.